These 21 T cell receptor beta chains share one sample of origin, sequenced in a study of T cells in Graves' hyperthyroidism and ophthalmopathy. RNA transcripts served as the template for amplifying TCR beta CDR3 regions. In the first-round RT-PCR of the TCR CDR3, the HTBI primer set was used. One entry per CDR3 protein results from TCRdb running MiXCR on the multiplex PCR reads. The sample includes around 300,000 distinct CDR3 sequences, 22% of them seen just once. The sequencing sample was made of blood. The receptor source for this set is a man younger than 40 with Graves' ophthalmopathy.

Only a few counts were recorded for this clonotype. The chain is built from TRBV7-2 and TRBJ1-4; D call uncertain. Looked up from germline, CDR1 is SGHTA and CDR2 is FQGNSA. Trimming cost V 2 bases and J 4 bases, with 8 bases left between them. CDR3 size: 14 residues. The CDR3: CASSLRPVNEKLFF. The DNA of the CDR3 is TGTGCCAGCAGCTTAAGGCCGGTTAATGAAAAACTGTTTTTT.

The CDR3 DNA reads TGTGCCAGCAGCTTAGTTGCTAGCGGGAGCCCCGGGGAGCTGTTTTTT. Residues: CASSLVASGSPGELFF. The rearrangement uses TRBV7-9 and TRBJ2-2, with 10 bases aligning to TRBD2. The V gene's germline CDR1 is SEHNR and CDR2 FQNEAQ (reference sequence). The V and J ends lost 1 base and 6 bases, in that order; junction bases with no gene match: 5. The CDR3 is 16 residues long.

This clonotype came up a few times. V usage is TRBV5-1 and J usage is TRBJ1-5; D might be TRBD1 (6 bases). Between the trimmed V and J ends, which lost 5 bases and 4 bases, there was a span of 13 bases. The V gene's germline CDR1 is SGHRS and CDR2 YFSETQ. The length of the CDR3 is 14 residues. CDR3 loop: CASRQGQVNQPQHF. The CDR3, as DNA: TGCGCCAGCAGACAGGGTCAAGTTAATCAGCCCCAGCATTTT. The entire variable domain, with the rest obtained from reference TRBV5-1 and TRBJ1-5, is as follows: KAGVTQTPRYLIKTRGQQVTLSCSPISGHRSVSWYQQTPGQGLQFLFEYFSETQRNKGNFPGRFSGRQFSNSRSEMNVSTLELGDSALYLCASRQGQVNQPQHFGDGTRLSIL.

This clonotype came up many times. The V gene is TRBV28, the J gene TRBJ2-1; 9 bases agree with TRBD2. Looked up from germline, CDR1 is MDHEN and CDR2 is SYDVKM. Losses at the gene ends were 2 bases for V and 9 bases for J; bases not matched to a gene: 8. The CDR3 runs 15 residues. The CDR3 bases are TGTGCCAGCAGTTTAGAGTCTAGCGGGATGGCTGAGCAGTTCTTC. Its translation: CASSLESSGMAEQFF.

This clonotype came up many times. The V gene is TRBV20-1, the J gene TRBJ2-5; 7 bases match TRBD1. The germline gives CDR1 DFQATT, CDR2 SNEGSKA (reference sequence). This CDR3 comprises 15 residues. J lost 3 bases, V lost 3 bases, and 10 bases had no gene match. CDR3 DNA sequence: TGCAGTGCTAGGGAACCGGGACAGATGAAAGAGACCCAGTACTTC. Its protein product is CSAREPGQMKETQYF.

This clonotype showed up many times. An end of the junction does not agree with germline; a read error may underlie this. V usage is TRBV2 and J usage is TRBJ2-2; perhaps D is TRBD1 or TRBD2 (7 bases each). The CDR3 consists of 15 residues. Germline loops: CDR1 SNHLY, CDR2 FYNNEI. CDR3 region: CASSRGRGNTGKLFF. The DNA for the CDR3 is TGTGCCAGCAGCAGGGGGAGGGGGAACACCGGGAAGCTGTTTTTT.

This clonotype was observed a handful of times. The genes are TRBV20-1 and TRBJ1-2, with no clear D. The germline CDR1 and CDR2 sequences are DFQATT and SNEGSKA (reference sequence). Trimming took 3 bases from V and 8 from J, leaving 13 bases between them. This CDR3 has 12 residues. The CDR3 spells CSARRSRGGYTF. Written as DNA, the CDR3 is TGCAGTGCTAGGAGGAGTCGTGGAGGCTACACCTTC.

The V call is TRBV7-2, the J call TRBJ2-1, with TRBD2 matching 13 bases. The CDR3 is 16 amino acids. Germline CDR1 reads SGHTA; CDR2 reads FQGNSA. Unmatched junction bases numbered 3, after V lost 1 base and J lost 6 bases. In DNA, the CDR3 is TGTGCCAGCAGCTTAGAAGGACTAGCGGGAGCCAATGAGCAGTTCTTC. Translation: CASSLEGLAGANEQFF.

The chain combines TRBV29-1 with TRBJ1-4; D is ambiguous. V lost 4 bases, J lost 4 bases, and 4 bases lay in between. The germline V gene encodes CDR1 SQVTM and CDR2 ANQGSEA. The CDR3 runs to 11 residues. CDR3 bases: TGCAGCGTTGTCTATAATGAAAAACTGTTTTTT. Translating gives CSVVYNEKLFF.

This chain joins TRBV12-3 or TRBV12-4 and TRBJ2-6; 7 bases align to TRBD1. V was pared by 6 bases and J by 0 bases, with 8 bases of the junction left unmatched. The CDR3 sequence is 17 residues long. The DNA for the CDR3 is TGTGCCAGCAGCTCCGGGACAGAGAGCTCTGGGGCCAACGTCCTGACTTTC. It encodes CASSSGTESSGANVLTF.

This clonotype was observed a handful of times. This chain connects TRBV30 to TRBJ2-1; TRBD2 matches at 10 bases. With V trimmed by 3 bases and J by 12 bases, 8 bases remained unmatched. CDR1 is GTSNPN and CDR2 is SVGIG in the germline V gene (reference sequence). The CDR3 length is 13 residues. CDR3 sequence: CAWRLAGGTGQFF. In nucleotides, the CDR3 is TGTGCCTGGAGGTTAGCGGGAGGAACTGGGCAGTTCTTC.

This clonotype was recorded a few times. V usage is TRBV6-5 and J usage is TRBJ2-1; D perhaps matches TRBD2 (5 bases). V was shortened by 0 bases and J by 2 bases, with 14 bases between the two germline ends. CDR3 length: 17 residues. The germline V gene encodes CDR1 MNHEY and CDR2 SVGAGI. The CDR3 loop reads CASSYSWGGSAYNEQFF. The CDR3 coding sequence is TGTGCCAGCAGTTACTCTTGGGGTGGGAGCGCCTACAATGAGCAGTTCTTC.

This clonotype has more than one count but fewer than ten. For the CDR3, the DNA is TGTGCCAGCAGTTACTCGGGTGGCAACAATGAGCAGTTCTTC. Translated: CASSYSGGNNEQFF. The chain uses TRBV6-6 and TRBJ2-1; D remains ambiguous. V dropped 0 bases and J dropped 5 bases, with 8 bases sitting between them. CDR1 and CDR2 (germline): MNHNY, SVGAGI (reference sequence). The CDR3 has 14 residues.

Concerning this clonotype itself: Without the conserved terminal phenylalanine or tryptophan, this CDR3 likely stems from a read error. CDR3 in amino acids: CAWSVPPRGSSYNEQFS. The CDR3 nucleotides read TGTGCCTGGAGTGTACCCCCGAGGGGGAGCTCCTACAATGAGCAGTTCTCC. This chain connects TRBV30 to TRBJ2-1, with D perhaps matching TRBD1 (6 bases). The length of the CDR3 is 17 residues. Germline assignment: CDR1 GTSNPN and CDR2 SVGIG (reference sequence). Trimming removed 0 bases at V and 0 bases at J, with 15 bases between.

This clonotype occurred a few times. The genes are TRBV28 and TRBJ2-7; 10 bases map to TRBD1. Germline CDR1 is MDHEN and CDR2 is SYDVKM. The J segment lost 4 bases and the V segment lost 3 bases, leaving 6 bases of the junction unmatched. The CDR3 loop spans 15 amino acids. The DNA for the CDR3 is TGTGCCAGCAGTTTGCGACAGGGGGCAGCTTACGAGCAGTACTTC. Its translation is CASSLRQGAAYEQYF.

This clonotype was observed a few times. The gene calls are TRBV6-1 and TRBJ1-1, with a tentative D call TRBD1 (6 bases). Looked up from germline, CDR1 is MNHNS and CDR2 is SASEGT. Trimming removed 6 bases from V and 10 bases from J, with 15 bases in between. The CDR3 is 12 residues long. CDR3 in amino acids: CASRTGRVGAFF. In nucleotides, the CDR3 is TGTGCCAGCAGGACAGGCCGCGTCGGAGCTTTCTTT.

There are a few counts of this clonotype. V is TRBV14 and J is TRBJ2-7, with TRBD1 matching 12 bases. Germline CDR1 and CDR2: SGHDN and FVKESK. J gave up 7 bases and V 4 bases, and 8 bases lay outside the gene matches. CDR3 length equals 15 residues. The CDR3 bases are TGTGCCAGCAGCCGCCCCGGGACAGGGGGCAGGGAGCAGTACTTC. It translates to CASSRPGTGGREQYF.

The rearrangement uses TRBV20-1 and TRBJ2-1, with 12 bases lining up with TRBD2. The germline V gene encodes CDR1 DFQATT and CDR2 SNEGSKA (reference sequence). Trimming removed 4 bases from V and 3 bases from J; junction bases left unmatched: 13. There are 18 residues in the CDR3. CDR3 residues: CSATGLAGNSVDYNEQFF. CDR3 bases: TGCAGTGCTACCGGACTAGCGGGAAACAGCGTTGACTACAATGAGCAGTTCTTC.

The genes are TRBV19 and TRBJ1-1, with no clear D. CDR1 is LNHDA, CDR2 SQIVND, per germline (reference sequence). The CDR3 covers 13 residues. V was clipped by 5 bases and J by 5 bases, with 12 bases between them. The CDR3 spells CASSRRGITEAFF. For the CDR3, the DNA is TGTGCCAGTAGTCGGAGAGGTATAACTGAAGCTTTCTTT.

This clonotype was observed many times. The gene calls are TRBV2 and TRBJ2-7; 7 positions match TRBD2. The junction had 2 bases not matched to a gene; V was cut back by 6 bases and J by 3 bases. CDR3 size: 12 residues. CDR1 and CDR2 from the germline V gene are SNHLY and FYNNEI. The chain's CDR3 is CASRASGYEQYF. The CDR3 region has the DNA TGTGCCAGCAGGGCTAGCGGCTACGAGCAGTACTTC.

V usage is TRBV29-1 and J usage is TRBJ1-5; the D gene is possibly TRBD1 (5 bases). The length of the CDR3 is 14 residues. The V end was cut by 4 bases, the J end by 4 bases, with 14 bases between. The germline V gene encodes CDR1 SQVTM and CDR2 ANQGSEA. CDR3 in DNA: TGCAGCGTTGCCCGGGGGGGAAGAAATCAGCCCCAGCATTTT. This gives the protein CSVARGGRNQPQHF.